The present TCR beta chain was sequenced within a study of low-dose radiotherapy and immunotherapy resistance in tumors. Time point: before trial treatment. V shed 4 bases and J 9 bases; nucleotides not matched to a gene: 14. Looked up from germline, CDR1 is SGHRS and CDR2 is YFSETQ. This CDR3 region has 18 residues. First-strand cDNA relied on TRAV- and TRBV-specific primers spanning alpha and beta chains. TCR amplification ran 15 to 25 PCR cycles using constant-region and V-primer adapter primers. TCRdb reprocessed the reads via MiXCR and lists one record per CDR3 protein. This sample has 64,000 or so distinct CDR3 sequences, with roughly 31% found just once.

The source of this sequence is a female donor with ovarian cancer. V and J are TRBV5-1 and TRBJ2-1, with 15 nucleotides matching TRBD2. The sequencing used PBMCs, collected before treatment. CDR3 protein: CASSPGLAGGLAAGEQFF. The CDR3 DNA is TGCGCCAGCAGCCCGGGACTAGCGGGGGGTCTCGCCGCCGGTGAGCAGTTCTTC.